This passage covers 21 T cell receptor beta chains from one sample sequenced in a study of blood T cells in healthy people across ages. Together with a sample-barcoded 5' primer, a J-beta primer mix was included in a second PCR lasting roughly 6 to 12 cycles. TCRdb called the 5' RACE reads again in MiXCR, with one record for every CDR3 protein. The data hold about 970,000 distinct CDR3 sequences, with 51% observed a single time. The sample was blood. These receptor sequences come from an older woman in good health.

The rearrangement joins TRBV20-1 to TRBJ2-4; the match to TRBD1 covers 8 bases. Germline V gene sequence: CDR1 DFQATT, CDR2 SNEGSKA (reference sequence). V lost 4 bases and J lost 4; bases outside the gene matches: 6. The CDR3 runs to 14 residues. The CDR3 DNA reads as TGCAGTGCTAAGAGACAGGGGATAAAAAACATTCAGTACTTC. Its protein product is CSAKRQGIKNIQYF.

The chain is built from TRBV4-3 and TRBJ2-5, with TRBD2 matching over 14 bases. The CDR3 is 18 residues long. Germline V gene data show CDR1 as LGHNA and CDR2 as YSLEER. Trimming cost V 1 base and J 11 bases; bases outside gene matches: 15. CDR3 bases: TGCGCCAGCAGCCAAGTCCCCGCCGGGACTAGCGGGAGAAATGAGCAGTACTTC. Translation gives CASSQVPAGTSGRNEQYF.

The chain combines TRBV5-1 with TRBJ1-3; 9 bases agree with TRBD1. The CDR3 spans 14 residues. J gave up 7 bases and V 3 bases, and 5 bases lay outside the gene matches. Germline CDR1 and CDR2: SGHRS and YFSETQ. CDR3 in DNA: TGCGCCAGCAGCTGGACAGGGGACGAGAACACCATATATTTT. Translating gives CASSWTGDENTIYF.

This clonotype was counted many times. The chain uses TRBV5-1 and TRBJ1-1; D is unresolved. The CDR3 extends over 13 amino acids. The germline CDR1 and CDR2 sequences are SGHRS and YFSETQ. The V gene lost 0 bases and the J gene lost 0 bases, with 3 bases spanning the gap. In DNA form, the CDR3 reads TGCGCCAGCAGCTTGGTTGTGAACACTGAAGCTTTCTTT. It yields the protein CASSLVVNTEAFF.

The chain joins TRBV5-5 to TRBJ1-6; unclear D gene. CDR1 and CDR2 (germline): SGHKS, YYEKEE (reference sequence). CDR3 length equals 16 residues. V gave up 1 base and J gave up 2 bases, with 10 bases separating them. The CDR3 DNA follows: TGTGCCAGCAGCTTGTTATTCAGCCCCTATAATTCACCCCTCCACTTT. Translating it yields CASSLLFSPYNSPLHF.

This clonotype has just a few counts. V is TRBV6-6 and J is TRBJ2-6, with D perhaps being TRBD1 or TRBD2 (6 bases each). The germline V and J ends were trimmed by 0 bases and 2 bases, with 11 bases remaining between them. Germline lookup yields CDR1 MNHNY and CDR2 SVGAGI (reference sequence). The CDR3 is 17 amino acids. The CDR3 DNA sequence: TGTGCCAGCAGTTACTCGAGGGGGAGGACTGGGGCCAACGTCCTGACTTTC. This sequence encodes CASSYSRGRTGANVLTF.

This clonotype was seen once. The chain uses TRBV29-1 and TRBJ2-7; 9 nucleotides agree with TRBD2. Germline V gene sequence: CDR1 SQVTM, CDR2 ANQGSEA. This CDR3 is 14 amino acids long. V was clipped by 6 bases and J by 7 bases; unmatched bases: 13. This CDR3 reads CSVPGTSSYDEQYF. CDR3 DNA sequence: TGCAGCGTACCCGGGACTAGCTCCTACGATGAGCAGTACTTC.

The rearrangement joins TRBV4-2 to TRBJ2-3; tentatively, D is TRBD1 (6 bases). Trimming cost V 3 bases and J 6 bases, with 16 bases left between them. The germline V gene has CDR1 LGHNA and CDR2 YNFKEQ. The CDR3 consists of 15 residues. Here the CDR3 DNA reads TGTGCCAGCAGCCACCCATCCGGACAGCCCGATACGCAGTATTTT. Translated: CASSHPSGQPDTQYF.

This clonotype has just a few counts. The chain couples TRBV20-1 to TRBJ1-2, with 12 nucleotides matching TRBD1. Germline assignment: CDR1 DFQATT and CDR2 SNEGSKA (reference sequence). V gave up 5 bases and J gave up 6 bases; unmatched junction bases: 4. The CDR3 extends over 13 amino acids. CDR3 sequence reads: CSAPGTGGDGYTF. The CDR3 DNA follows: TGCAGTGCTCCCGGGACAGGGGGCGATGGCTACACCTTC.

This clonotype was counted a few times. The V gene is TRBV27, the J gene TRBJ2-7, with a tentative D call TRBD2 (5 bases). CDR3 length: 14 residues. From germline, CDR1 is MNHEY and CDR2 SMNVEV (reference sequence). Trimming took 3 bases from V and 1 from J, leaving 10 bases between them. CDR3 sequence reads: CASSLGARSYEQYF. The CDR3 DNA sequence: TGTGCCAGCAGTTTGGGAGCGAGATCCTACGAGCAGTACTTC.

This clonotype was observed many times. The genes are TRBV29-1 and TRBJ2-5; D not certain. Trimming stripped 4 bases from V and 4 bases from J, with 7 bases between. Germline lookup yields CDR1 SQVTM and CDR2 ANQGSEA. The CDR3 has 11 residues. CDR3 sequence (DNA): TGCAGCGTTGTTGGTTCAGAGACCCAGTACTTC. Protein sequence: CSVVGSETQYF.

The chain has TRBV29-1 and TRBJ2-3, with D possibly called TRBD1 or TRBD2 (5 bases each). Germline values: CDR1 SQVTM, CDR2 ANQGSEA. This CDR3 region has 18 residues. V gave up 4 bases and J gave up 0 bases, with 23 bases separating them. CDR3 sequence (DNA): TGCAGCGTTGTGCGAGTCCGTGGTCGGGGCCCTAGCACAGATACGCAGTATTTT. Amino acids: CSVVRVRGRGPSTDTQYF.

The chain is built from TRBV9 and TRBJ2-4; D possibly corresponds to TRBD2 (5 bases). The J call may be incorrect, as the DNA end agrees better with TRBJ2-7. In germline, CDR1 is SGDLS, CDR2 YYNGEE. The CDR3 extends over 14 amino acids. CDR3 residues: CASSASDYAYEQYF. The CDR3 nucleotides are TGTGCCAGCAGCGCCTCCGACTACGCTTACGAGCAGTACTTC.

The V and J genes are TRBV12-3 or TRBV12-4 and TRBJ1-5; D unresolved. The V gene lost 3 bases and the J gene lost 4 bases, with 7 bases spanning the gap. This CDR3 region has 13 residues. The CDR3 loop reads CASSFGLNQPQHF. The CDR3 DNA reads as TGTGCCAGCAGTTTTGGACTGAATCAGCCCCAGCATTTT.

The CDR3 sequence: CASSQGLAEFYEQYF. The DNA for the CDR3 is TGTGCCAGCAGCCAGGGACTAGCGGAATTCTACGAGCAGTACTTC. The rearrangement uses TRBV7-2 and TRBJ2-4, with 11 bases aligning to TRBD2. The J call is uncertain, as TRBJ2-7 better fits the DNA end. CDR3 length: 15 amino acids. The germline V gene has CDR1 SGHTA and CDR2 FQGNSA.

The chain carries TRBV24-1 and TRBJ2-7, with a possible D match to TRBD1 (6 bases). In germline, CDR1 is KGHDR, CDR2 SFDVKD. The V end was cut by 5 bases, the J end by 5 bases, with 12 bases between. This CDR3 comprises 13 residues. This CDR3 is CATSGGRSHEQYF. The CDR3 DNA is TGTGCCACCAGTGGGGGGCGAAGCCACGAGCAGTACTTC.

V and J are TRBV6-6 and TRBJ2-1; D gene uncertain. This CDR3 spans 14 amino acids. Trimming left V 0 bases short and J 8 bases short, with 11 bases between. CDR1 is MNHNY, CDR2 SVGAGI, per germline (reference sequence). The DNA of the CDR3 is TGTGCCAGCAGTTACTCAAGCTGGCTGTATGAGCAGTTCTTC. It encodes CASSYSSWLYEQFF.

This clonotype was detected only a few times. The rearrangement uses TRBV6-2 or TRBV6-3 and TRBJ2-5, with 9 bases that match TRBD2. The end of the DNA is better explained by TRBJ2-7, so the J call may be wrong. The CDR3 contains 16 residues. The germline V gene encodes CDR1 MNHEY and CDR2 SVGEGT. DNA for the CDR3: TGTGCCAGCAGTTACGTTGACTCGCGGGAGGGAAGCGAGCAGTACTTC. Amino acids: CASSYVDSREGSEQYF.

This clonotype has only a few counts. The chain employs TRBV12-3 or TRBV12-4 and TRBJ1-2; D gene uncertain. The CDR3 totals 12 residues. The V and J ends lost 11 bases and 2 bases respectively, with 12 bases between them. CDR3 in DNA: TGTGCCCTCCGGGTACCGAACTATGGCTACACCTTC. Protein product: CALRVPNYGYTF.

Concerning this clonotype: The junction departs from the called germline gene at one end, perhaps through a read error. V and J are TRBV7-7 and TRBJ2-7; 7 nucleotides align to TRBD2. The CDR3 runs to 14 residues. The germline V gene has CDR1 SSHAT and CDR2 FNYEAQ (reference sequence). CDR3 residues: CASSSALAPYGQYF. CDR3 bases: TGTGCCAGCAGCTCCGCACTAGCGCCCTACGGGCAGTACTTC.

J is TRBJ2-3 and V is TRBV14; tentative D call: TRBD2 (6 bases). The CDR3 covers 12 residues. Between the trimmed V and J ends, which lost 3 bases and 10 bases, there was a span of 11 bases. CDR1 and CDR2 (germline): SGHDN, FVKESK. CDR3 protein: CASSQGRWSQYF. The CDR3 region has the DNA TGTGCCAGCAGCCAGGGGAGGTGGTCGCAGTATTTT.